This T cell receptor beta chain stems from a study of CDR3 diversity in severe acne. TCRdb re-analysed the PCR reads in MiXCR, keeping a single row per CDR3 protein. In the table there are some 90,000 distinct CDR3 sequences, 45% to 55% of which are singletons. The trim removed 1 base at V and 3 bases at J, leaving 9 bases unmatched. CDR3 length: 16 residues. The germline V gene encodes CDR1 SGHTA and CDR2 FQGNSA. The rearrangement links TRBV7-2 to TRBJ2-7; 7 bases are a match to TRBD1. This receptor was obtained from a male donor with severe acne vulgaris. Material: blood. CDR3 amino acids: CASSLDRVGGGYEQYF. The CDR3 DNA sequence: TGTGCCAGCAGCTTAGATCGAGTAGGGGGCGGCTACGAGCAGTACTTC.